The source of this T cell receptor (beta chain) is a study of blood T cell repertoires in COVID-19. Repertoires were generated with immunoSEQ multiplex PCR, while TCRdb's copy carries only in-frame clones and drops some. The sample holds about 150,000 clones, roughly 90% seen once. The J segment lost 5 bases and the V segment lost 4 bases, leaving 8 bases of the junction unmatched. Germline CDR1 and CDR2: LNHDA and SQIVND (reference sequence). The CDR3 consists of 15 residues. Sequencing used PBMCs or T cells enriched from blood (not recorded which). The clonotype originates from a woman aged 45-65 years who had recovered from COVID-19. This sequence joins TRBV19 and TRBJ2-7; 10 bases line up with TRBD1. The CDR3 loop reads CASSTTGTGVNEQYF. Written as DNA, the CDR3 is TGTGCCAGTAGTACCACCGGGACAGGGGTGAACGAGCAGTACTTC.